Presented here are 9 T cell receptor beta chains from one specimen sequenced in a study of Ad26.COV2.S vaccination and SARS-CoV-2 variants. Profiling relied on immunoSEQ multiplex PCR, and the TCRdb table lists in-frame clones only, not all of them. The profile shows 300,000 to 400,000 clones, around 92% of them singletons. The sample here was peripheral blood, taken after recovery from COVID-19. The receptors were sampled from a human donor who had recovered from COVID-19.

The CDR3 nucleotides read TGTGCCAGCAGCTCAGGACAGGGCGAAAAACTGTTTTTT. Translated, it gives CASSSGQGEKLFF. The rearrangement uses TRBV5-4 and TRBJ1-4; 8 nucleotides agree with TRBD1. J gave up 8 bases and V 3 bases, and 3 bases lay outside the gene matches. This CDR3 has 13 residues. CDR1 and CDR2 from the germline V gene are SGHNT and YYREEE (reference sequence).

The V and J genes are TRBV5-4 and TRBJ2-7, with D possibly matching TRBD1 (5 bases). The CDR3 is 13 residues long. The germline V and J ends were trimmed by 4 bases and 0 bases, with 8 bases remaining between them. Germline V gene sequence: CDR1 SGHNT, CDR2 YYREEE (reference sequence). CDR3 sequence: CASSGRDSYEQYF. CDR3 coding DNA: TGTGCCAGCAGCGGCAGGGACTCCTACGAGCAGTACTTC.

This chain joins TRBV9 and TRBJ1-2; D remains ambiguous. V was pared by 7 bases and J by 4 bases, with 11 bases between. This CDR3 region has 12 residues. Germline V lookup: CDR1 SGDLS, CDR2 YYNGEE. The CDR3 spells CASGGGLYGYTF. CDR3 DNA sequence: TGTGCCAGCGGTGGAGGGCTCTATGGCTACACCTTC.

The chain is built from TRBV5-6 and TRBJ2-7, with TRBD2 matching over 7 bases. V lost 7 bases to trimming and J lost 6 bases; unmatched junction nucleotides: 7. Germline CDR1 is SGHDT and CDR2 is YYEEEE. The CDR3 spans 12 residues. CDR3 amino acids: CASGPGGLEQYF. The CDR3 region has the DNA TGTGCCAGCGGGCCGGGGGGTCTCGAGCAGTACTTC.

This clone came up once. The chain combines TRBV24-1 with TRBJ2-5; D might be TRBD1 (6 bases). CDR1 is KGHDR and CDR2 is SFDVKD in the germline V gene. Trimming stripped 5 bases from V and 5 bases from J, with 17 bases between. CDR3 size: 15 residues. CDR3 in amino acids: CATSAGASPFETQYF. CDR3 DNA sequence: TGTGCCACCAGTGCAGGGGCCTCCCCGTTCGAGACCCAGTACTTC.

The chain joins TRBV5-6 to TRBJ2-7; no clear D gene. The V end lost 4 bases, the J end lost 0 bases, and 11 bases lay between the germline ends. This CDR3 comprises 14 residues. Germline assignment: CDR1 SGHDT and CDR2 YYEEEE. The CDR3 sequence: CASSLAGHSYEQYF. CDR3 DNA sequence: TGTGCCAGCAGCCTTGCCGGGCACTCCTACGAGCAGTACTTC.

V gene TRBV7-9 combines with J gene TRBJ2-3, with D perhaps being TRBD1 or TRBD2 (6 bases each). Germline loops: CDR1 SEHNR, CDR2 FQNEAQ (reference sequence). V lost 5 bases and J lost 10, with 13 bases in between. CDR3 length: 12 residues. CDR3 DNA: TGTGCCAGCAGCCCCAGTGGGGGGCCGCAGTATTTT. Translation gives CASSPSGGPQYF. The entire variable domain, with the rest obtained from reference TRBV7-9 and TRBJ2-3, is as follows: DTGVSQNPRHKITKRGQNVTFRCDPISEHNRLYWYRQTLGQGPEFLTYFQNEAQLEKSRLLSDRFSAERPKGSFSTLEIQRTEQGDSAMYLCASSPSGGPQYFGPGTRLTVL.

The chain carries TRBV6-5 and TRBJ1-1; D not resolved. Trimming removed 7 bases at V and 5 bases at J, with 17 bases between. The CDR3 is 14 amino acids. Per the germline V gene, CDR1 is MNHEY and CDR2 is SVGAGI. The CDR3 here is CASTLDDSSTEAFF. In DNA form, the CDR3 reads TGTGCCAGCACTTTGGACGACTCTTCGACTGAAGCTTTCTTT.

The chain links TRBV14 to TRBJ1-1; D is undetermined. This CDR3 spans 14 amino acids. Trimming took off 1 base at V and 5 bases at J, with 11 bases between the two ends. Germline V gives CDR1 SGHDN, CDR2 FVKESK. CDR3 in amino acids: CASSQVRGWTEAFF. CDR3 nucleotide sequence: TGTGCCAGCAGCCAAGTACGCGGGTGGACTGAAGCTTTCTTT.